This TCR beta chain was sequenced for a study of T cells in Graves' hyperthyroidism and ophthalmopathy (dated by TCRdb to the late 2010s). The study in broad terms: Peripheral blood was sampled at the time of initial diagnosis, prior to any treatment. To identify distinguishing TCR V-J signatures, a discovery cohort of around 100 patients was used, comprising 43 with Graves' ophthalmopathy and 57 with stable Graves' hyperthyroidism. Prospective prediction of ophthalmopathy was tested in an independent validation cohort consisting of 18 to 20 hyperthyroidism patients and some 15 patients who later progressed to ophthalmopathy. The 100 or so discovery patients were divided at random into training and test sets in a 7:3 ratio. The study also compared thyroid tissue and blood T-cell repertoires from about six Graves' hyperthyroidism patients. Once sampling was done, hyperthyroidism patients were given methimazole at a starting dose of 30 mg daily, whereas ophthalmopathy patients were given high-dose intravenous methylprednisolone. TCR Vbeta CDR3 sequencing of 120 to 150 peripheral blood samples (roughly 41 ophthalmopathy, some 75 hyperthyroidism and some 17 progressor patients) is reported in the paper.

Amplification of TCR beta CDR3 regions was carried out from RNA transcripts. A first-round RT-PCR of the TCR CDR3 used the HTBI primer set with the Qiagen OneStep RT-PCR kit. A second multiplex PCR round built the libraries, followed by size selection and purification. The libraries were sequenced on an Illumina HiSeq2000 using paired-end 100 bp reads. The source study handled its data this way. Raw data were processed with SOAPnuke, discarding reads with adapters, uncalled bases, mean Phred below 15, or no exact constant-primer or identifier match. High-quality paired reads were merged using COPE v1.2.5, and each unique nucleotide sequence was defined as a clonotype. MiTCR v1.1 was used to align the clonotypes against IMGT TRBV, TRBD and TRBJ reference segments. The analysis included only V-J combinations with a frequency above 0.0001, which together covered approximately 99% of the repertoires. The TCS score was defined as the ratio of F50 (clonal expansion) to E x V (chaos), calculated using BLOSUM62-based TCRdist between CDR3 peptides within each V-J. Welch's t-statistics and random forest reduced 450 to 600 V-J features to roughly 13, which were used in a naive Bayes classifier (R e1071). Using fastp at Q25 and MiXCR, TCRdb reprocessed the public reads and kept productive beta chains. Each record represents a unique CDR3 protein, reported with the most common genes and DNA among its rows. The authors' filters were not applied to this entry. The sample records 550,000 to 650,000 distinct CDR3 sequences, around 14% of which are singletons. Together, the top ten hold more than 4.5% of the sample.

This clonotype was counted at least ten times. The antigen this receptor binds is unknown. Base qualities are not recorded, but no much larger clone differs from it by a single base. What the authors observed across the whole study: No statistical method was used to fix the sample size in advance, and group allocation was not hidden from the investigators. Most expanded thyroid clonotypes (frequency above 0.001) were also detected in blood, a finding suggesting that blood repertoires may reflect thyroid immune responses. A model built on a 13 V-J signature distinguished ophthalmopathy from stable hyperthyroidism, reaching around 87% sensitivity and 81.08% specificity in cross-validation and 80%/75% in testing. In validation, progression to ophthalmopathy was predicted by the model with 55% to 71% sensitivity and roughly 76% specificity, a median of roughly 6 months before onset.

Hyperthyroidism patients were newly diagnosed, had a disease duration of under 2 months, and were aged 18 to 65 years. Exclusion was applied to patients with uncontrolled infections, other autoimmune diseases, pregnancy or lactation. Diagnoses were based on clinical symptoms, serum thyroxine and TRAb, thyroid ultrasound and orbital computed tomography. Blood from progressor patients was drawn when they were first diagnosed with hyperthyroidism, before any ophthalmopathy symptoms appeared. PBMCs were separated from around 9.1 ml of fresh peripheral blood using Ficoll-Paque density gradient centrifugation. Progressor patients were initially diagnosed with Graves' hyperthyroidism and developed ophthalmopathy during follow-up. Total RNA was extracted with Trizol reagent, and quality was checked on an Agilent 2100 Bioanalyzer. From the cysteine up to the phenylalanine, the CDR3 has a length of 13 residues. Just CDR3 DNA is preserved here, 39 bases in frame from base 1. Relative to germline, V is 6 bases shorter and J is 9 bases shorter, with 18 bases between their ends. CDR1 and CDR2 are drawn from the germline V gene (reference sequence): DFQATT, SNEGSKA.

The receptor was isolated from a young woman with Graves' hyperthyroidism that later progressed to Graves' ophthalmopathy. The receptor chain draws on TRBV20-1 and TRBJ1-5, with no reliable assignment of the D segment. Sequencing input: blood. Here is the DNA: TGCAGTGCCACCTCTGGAGTGGGGAGGCCCCAGCATTTT. Translated, it reads CSATSGVGRPQHF.